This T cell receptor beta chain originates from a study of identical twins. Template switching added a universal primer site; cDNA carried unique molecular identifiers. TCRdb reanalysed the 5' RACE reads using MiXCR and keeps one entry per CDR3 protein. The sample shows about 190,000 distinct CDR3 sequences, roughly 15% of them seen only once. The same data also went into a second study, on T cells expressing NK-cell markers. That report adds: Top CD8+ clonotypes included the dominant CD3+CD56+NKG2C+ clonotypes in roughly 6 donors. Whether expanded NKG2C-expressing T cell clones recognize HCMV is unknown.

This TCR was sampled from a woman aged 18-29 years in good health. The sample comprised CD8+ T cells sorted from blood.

The CDR3 spells CASSQREGLNEQYF. The CDR3 DNA sequence: TGTGCCAGCAGCCAGCGGGAGGGCCTTAACGAGCAGTACTTC. The genes are TRBV12-3 or TRBV12-4 and TRBJ2-7; 10 bases match TRBD2. Trimming cost V 6 bases and J 5 bases; bases outside gene matches: 7. The CDR3 has 14 residues.